This T cell receptor beta chain emerged from a study of blood T cell repertoires in COVID-19. Study as a whole: There were acute and convalescent COVID-19 samples, and they came from the United States, Italy and Spain. The analysed material was cDNA or gDNA that came from T cells, B-cell-depleted T cells, or PBMCs.

V lost 4 bases, J lost 4 bases, and 11 bases stayed unmatched. The CDR3 is 16 amino acids. The germline CDR1 and CDR2 sequences are MNHNY and SVGAGI (reference sequence). The protocol was immunoSEQ multiplex PCR, while the TCRdb copy is restricted to in-frame clones and leaves out a portion. The top ten clones hold roughly 4.8% of a sample with 150,000 to 200,000 clones, about 92% of them seen once. Sequenced input: peripheral blood. This chain uses TRBV6-6 with TRBJ2-7; 9 bases fit TRBD2. This TCR derives from a man aged 25 to 40 with COVID-19, enrolled during active disease. CDR3 in amino acids: CASSSHRGRETYEQYF. The CDR3 DNA sequence: TGTGCCAGCAGTTCTCATCGCGGGAGGGAGACTTACGAGCAGTACTTC.